The 21 T cell receptor beta chains presented below share a single source sample, sequenced in a study of OX40 agonist ivuxolimab in advanced cancers. Libraries were prepared by immunoSEQ multiplex PCR; TCRdb keeps only in-frame clonotypes and omits some of them. The top ten hold 35% to 40% of the sample, which has some 35,000 clones, around 81% seen once. This sample comprised CD4+ or CD8+ T cells sorted from blood, obtained in a trial of the OX40 agonist ivuxolimab. The source is an adult with an advanced solid tumor such as melanoma, head and neck, liver or kidney cancer.

The rearrangement uses TRBV7-3 and TRBJ2-1; 13 bases match TRBD2. Trimming took 3 bases from V and 6 from J; bases not matched to a gene: 5. CDR3 size: 16 residues. CDR1 is SGHTA and CDR2 is FQGTGA in the germline V gene. DNA for the CDR3: TGTGCCAGCAGCTTGGAAGGGACTAGCGGGGCCAATGAGCAGTTCTTC. It yields the protein CASSLEGTSGANEQFF.

The chain carries TRBV19 and TRBJ2-2, with D maybe TRBD2 (5 bases). The CDR3 loop spans 16 amino acids. Trimming left V 1 base short and J 0 bases short, with 9 bases between. The germline CDR1 and CDR2 sequences are LNHDA and SQIVND (reference sequence). CDR3 nucleotide sequence: TGTGCCAGTAGTATAGGGACTCTAACGAACACCGGGGAGCTGTTTTTT. Translation gives CASSIGTLTNTGELFF.

The chain couples TRBV4-2 to TRBJ2-3; D is ambiguous. This CDR3 is built from 14 residues. Germline-derived CDR1 and CDR2 are LGHNA and YNFKEQ. With 0 bases removed from V and 7 bases from J, the gap between germline ends came to 11 bases. CDR3 protein: CASSQEIKRNTQYF. DNA of the CDR3: TGTGCCAGCAGCCAAGAGATCAAGCGAAATACGCAGTATTTT.

The J gene is TRBJ1-1, the V gene TRBV28, with 8 bases identical to TRBD1. The CDR3 is 15 residues long. Germline values: CDR1 MDHEN, CDR2 SYDVKM. Losses at the gene ends were 3 bases for V and 2 bases for J; bases not matched to a gene: 5. The CDR3 nucleotides are TGTGCCAGCAGTTTTCCAGGGGGCGGAAACACTGAAGCTTTCTTT. It specifies CASSFPGGGNTEAFF.

The J gene is TRBJ1-1, the V gene TRBV5-1; no clear D. Germline lookup yields CDR1 SGHRS and CDR2 YFSETQ. The CDR3 loop spans 13 amino acids. V was cut by 4 bases and J by 1 base, with 8 bases left in between. CDR3 coding DNA: TGCGCCAGCAGCCTTACACCGAACACTGAAGCTTTCTTT. This encodes CASSLTPNTEAFF.

The V gene is TRBV30, the J gene TRBJ1-2; no firm D call. Per germline, CDR1 GTSNPN and CDR2 SVGIG (reference sequence). This CDR3 comprises 13 residues. V lost 0 bases and J 7 bases, leaving 12 bases between the germline ends. CDR3 DNA: TGTGCCTGGAGTGTTACCCTGGGAGGTGGCTACACCTTC. This gives the protein CAWSVTLGGGYTF.

The V and J genes are TRBV19 and TRBJ1-4; the D gene is possibly TRBD1 (6 bases). In germline, CDR1 is LNHDA, CDR2 SQIVND (reference sequence). The CDR3 length is 16 residues. Between the trimmed V and J ends, which lost 3 bases and 3 bases, there was a span of 14 bases. CDR3 nucleotide sequence: TGTGCCAGTAGTATGAGAACGGGACACTCTAATGAAAAACTGTTTTTT. Encoded protein: CASSMRTGHSNEKLFF. The full variable domain, its missing parts supplied by reference TRBV19 and TRBJ1-4, is DGGITQSPKYLFRKEGQNVTLSCEQNLNHDAMYWYRQDPGQGLRLIYYSQIVNDFQKGDIAEGYSVSREKKESFPLTVTSAQKNPTAFYLCASSMRTGHSNEKLFFGSGTQLSVL.

The V and J genes are TRBV6-1 and TRBJ2-5, with 8 positions matching TRBD1. This CDR3 has 16 amino acids. After removal of 4 bases from V and 9 bases from J, the junction contained 16 bases not matched to a gene. CDR1 and CDR2 from the germline V gene are MNHNS and SASEGT. CDR3 in amino acids: CASSATRPGQDGAQYF. CDR3 sequence (DNA): TGTGCCAGCAGTGCTACCCGACCGGGACAGGACGGGGCCCAGTACTTC.

The CDR3 nucleotides are TGTGCCAGCAGTAATCAGCGGACCCCCACAGATACGCAGTATTTT. It codes for CASSNQRTPTDTQYF. The rearrangement joins TRBV6-1 to TRBJ2-3; TRBD2 might be the D (5 bases). Germline-derived CDR1 and CDR2 are MNHNS and SASEGT. This CDR3 contains 15 residues. The V gene lost 5 bases and the J gene lost 2 bases, with 14 bases spanning the gap.

This sequence joins TRBV5-4 and TRBJ2-1; a weak D match, TRBD1 (5 bases). The germline V gene encodes CDR1 SGHNT and CDR2 YYREEE (reference sequence). The CDR3 covers 15 residues. Trimming cost V 2 bases and J 8 bases, with 17 bases left between them. The CDR3 DNA reads as TGTGCCAGCAGCTTTGCAGGGCAGGGATCCGATGAGCAGTTCTTC. This sequence encodes CASSFAGQGSDEQFF.

V gene TRBV6-1 combines with J gene TRBJ1-1; D unclear. The CDR3 loop spans 13 amino acids. Trimming took 5 bases from V and 1 from J, leaving 8 bases between them. Germline V CDR1 and CDR2: MNHNS, SASEGT. CDR3 nucleotides: TGTGCCAGCAGTAGTGCAGGGAACACTGAAGCTTTCTTT. Its translation: CASSSAGNTEAFF.

Points on this clone: Mismatch with germline at one junction end may stem from a read error. The J gene is TRBJ1-6, the V gene TRBV6-4; no definite D call. The germline CDR1 and CDR2 sequences are MRHNA and SNTAGT. This CDR3 is built from 15 residues. The CDR3 here is CASSYSLPYNSPLHF. The CDR3 coding sequence is TGTGCCAGCAGTTACTCGCTCCCCTATAATTCACCCCTCCACTTT.

The chain carries TRBV9 and TRBJ2-2, with 8 bases identical to TRBD2. V was pared by 4 bases and J by 3 bases, with 8 bases of the junction left unmatched. CDR1 is SGDLS, CDR2 YYNGEE, per germline. This CDR3 has 16 residues. CDR3 protein: CASSLRSGIYTGELFF. The CDR3 DNA sequence: TGTGCCAGCAGCCTTCGTAGCGGGATCTACACCGGGGAGCTGTTTTTT.

This clone was detected only a few times. V is TRBV2 and J is TRBJ1-4; D is perhaps TRBD1 (5 bases). The CDR3 consists of 13 residues. The V end was cut by 11 bases, the J end by 8 bases, with 18 bases between. From germline, CDR1 is SNHLY and CDR2 FYNNEI. DNA for the CDR3: TGTGCCGCTTCGCCGGGGGAGGGAGAAAAACTGTTTTTT. This codes for CAASPGEGEKLFF.

The genes are TRBV5-4 and TRBJ1-4; D might be TRBD1 (5 bases). From germline, CDR1 is SGHNT and CDR2 YYREEE (reference sequence). This CDR3 comprises 14 residues. The V gene lost 7 bases and the J gene lost 0 bases, with 10 bases spanning the gap. The CDR3, as DNA: TGTGCCAGCGCGGTAGGGGCAACTAATGAAAAACTGTTTTTT. It translates to CASAVGATNEKLFF.

The V and J genes are TRBV5-1 and TRBJ2-3; the match to TRBD1 covers 9 bases. Germline CDR1 and CDR2: SGHRS and YFSETQ. With V trimmed by 4 bases and J by 5 bases, 2 bases remained unmatched. The CDR3 totals 13 residues. The CDR3 nucleotides are TGCGCCAGCAGCAGGACAGGGGAAGATACGCAGTATTTT. Protein: CASSRTGEDTQYF.

The rearrangement uses TRBV28 and TRBJ2-1; weak D call: TRBD2 (5 bases). V was cut by 2 bases and J by 15 bases, with 14 bases left in between. Germline lookup yields CDR1 MDHEN and CDR2 SYDVKM. CDR3 length equals 12 residues. The CDR3, as DNA: TGTGCCAGCAGTTTAGTGGGAGATTACGGGTTCTTC. Translation: CASSLVGDYGFF.

This chain uses TRBV16 with TRBJ2-3; D remains unclear. CDR1 and CDR2 (germline): KGHSY, FQNENV. The CDR3 contains 14 residues. Trimming took 2 bases from V and 0 from J, leaving 6 bases between them. CDR3 DNA sequence: TGTGCCAGCAGCCAAGGATCCAGCACAGATACGCAGTATTTT. It translates to CASSQGSSTDTQYF.

V gene TRBV28 combines with J gene TRBJ2-2, with no clear D. The V and J ends lost 3 bases and 6 bases respectively, with 8 bases between them. This CDR3 is built from 13 residues. CDR1 is MDHEN and CDR2 is SYDVKM in the germline V gene. The chain's CDR3 is CASSLASAGELFF. CDR3 bases: TGTGCCAGCAGTTTGGCAAGCGCCGGGGAGCTGTTTTTT.

V usage is TRBV2 and J usage is TRBJ2-3; 10 bases line up with TRBD2. This CDR3 comprises 16 residues. Trimming cost V 4 bases and J 5 bases; bases outside gene matches: 9. Germline V lookup: CDR1 SNHLY, CDR2 FYNNEI. Here the CDR3 reads CASSVASGSVRDTQYF. The DNA of the CDR3 is TGTGCCAGCAGTGTCGCTAGCGGGAGTGTCAGAGATACGCAGTATTTT.

The chain joins TRBV6-4 to TRBJ2-3; 9 bases map to TRBD1. V was clipped by 5 bases and J by 0 bases; unmatched bases: 6. Germline CDR1 is MRHNA and CDR2 is SNTAGT. CDR3 length: 16 residues. The CDR3 reads CASSKQQGASTDTQYF. The CDR3, as DNA: TGTGCCAGCAGTAAACAACAGGGGGCAAGCACAGATACGCAGTATTTT.